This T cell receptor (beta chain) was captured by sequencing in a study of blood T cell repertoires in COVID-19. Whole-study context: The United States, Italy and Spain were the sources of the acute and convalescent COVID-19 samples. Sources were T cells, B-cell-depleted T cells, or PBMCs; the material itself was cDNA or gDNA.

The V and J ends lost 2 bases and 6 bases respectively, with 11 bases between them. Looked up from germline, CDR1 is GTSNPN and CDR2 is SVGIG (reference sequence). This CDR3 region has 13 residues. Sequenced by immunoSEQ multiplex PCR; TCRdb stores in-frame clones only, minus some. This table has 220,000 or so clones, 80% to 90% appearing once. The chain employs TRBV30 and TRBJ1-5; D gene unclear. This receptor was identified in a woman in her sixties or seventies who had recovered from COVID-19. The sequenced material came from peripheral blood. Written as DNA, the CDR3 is TGTGCCTGGAGTAGCGGCGGCGGTCAGCCCCAGCATTTT. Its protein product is CAWSSGGGQPQHF.